This TCR beta chain appears in the sequencing data of a study of T cell responses to AZD1222 COVID-19 vaccine. Study results and caveats: Unmutated variant regions are reportedly the target of nearly half of TCRs that are spike-specific.

A remark on this clone: What it binds is unknown.

Sequencing was performed with immunoSEQ multiplex PCR; in TCRdb, only in-frame clones are kept and a portion is missing. Seen here are about 210,000 clones, approximately 94% observed once, and the top ten hold roughly 1.8%. CDR3 size: 15 residues. CDR1 SEHNR and CDR2 FQNEAQ come from the germline V gene (reference sequence). Trimming cost V 0 bases and J 0 bases, with 8 bases left between them. This chain uses TRBV7-9 with TRBJ1-2; D unresolved. This clonotype was sampled from an adult who received the MenACWY meningococcal vaccine as a control. The sequences come from peripheral blood, collected 28 days after the second dose of the MenACWY control vaccine. The chain's CDR3 is CASSLALGANYGYTF. In nucleotides, the CDR3 is TGTGCCAGCAGCTTAGCACTTGGGGCTAACTATGGCTACACCTTC.